The clone carrying this T cell receptor (beta chain) was found many times. The target antigen is unknown. This entry is derived from a study of response to subunit inactivated influenza vaccine. The study, taken as a whole, reports: The authors offered the suggestion that each seasonal influenza vaccination recruits few new T cells.

In TCRdb, the RT-PCR reads were re-called with MiXCR into one record per CDR3 protein. The repertoire holds roughly 780,000 distinct CDR3 sequences, with around a sixth as singletons. The sample in question was PBMCs from blood, obtained roughly 5 days after vaccination. The TCR comes from a man in his fifties or sixties who received an inactivated influenza vaccine.

CDR3 bases: TGTGCCAGCAGGGACCTTGGGACAGCGAACACCGGGGAGCTGTTTTTT. This translates into CASRDLGTANTGELFF. The chain joins TRBV6-1 to TRBJ2-2; 7 nucleotides match TRBD1. The CDR3 spans 16 residues. Germline CDR1 is MNHNS and CDR2 is SASEGT. After removal of 6 bases from V and 0 bases from J, the junction contained 7 bases not matched to a gene.